This T cell receptor beta chain was recorded in a study of molecular identifiers for immune sequencing clone quantification listed by TCRdb under 2018. With respect to the entire study: For a replicate experiment, the RNA from either 20,000 or 100,000 naive CD8 T cells was divided into five aliquots, and four of those aliquots went on to sequencing. The study was a methods study using CD8 T cells to benchmark molecular-identifier clustering-based TCR repertoire sequencing (MIDCIRS) and TCR RNA copy counting. Broader findings and caveats from the paper: Naive libraries contained spiked-in Jurkat TCR RNA (more than nine copies' worth), which is not part of the donor repertoire. In CMV-specific effector cells, over 97% of molecules were held by clones above 20 RNA copies, whereas under 1% of molecules were held by such clones in naive cells. When barcode sub-clustering was omitted, TCR diversity was inflated by chimeric consensus sequences, with chimeras reaching as high as 47%. Spiked-in Jurkat TCR RNA equal to a single cell's worth was reported to be detectable even within one million naive CD8 T cells. Modeling indicated around 3 TCR RNA copies recovered per cell, compared with roughly 10 by digital PCR, which implies a capture efficiency of 25% to 35%. Identical TCR molecules sharing a barcode could cause highly expanded clone sizes to be underestimated.

Looking up the germline V gene yields CDR1 SGHDT and CDR2 YYEEEE. Its CDR3 holds 15 amino acids, cysteine through phenylalanine. Only the CDR3 region is kept as DNA, spanning 45 bases read in frame from base 1. Trimming accounts for 6 bases at V and 5 bases at J, while the number of junction bases matched to no gene is 8. Libraries came from PCR. The sample was run on an Illumina HiSeq 4000. Preparation of bulk TCR libraries followed a previously described approach, with the TCR primers listed in Table S5. The Qiagen AllPrep DNA/RNA kit was used to purify total RNA. Before analysis, reads from multiple sequencing runs of the same library were pooled. The authors processed their data as follows. Reads were retained only if an exact TCR constant sequence was present, and the retained reads were trimmed to 150 nt and grouped according to their 12-nt molecular barcodes. Reads within each barcode group were sub-clustered using a 15% Levenshtein threshold, and quality-weighted consensus sequences were constructed for each RNA molecule. Non-functional sequences were removed, as were lower-count sequences one edit away from another. Barcode sub-clusters with fewer than 20% of the maximum read count were removed, based on fitting two negative binomial distributions. Starting from the raw public reads, TCRdb applied fastp trimming at Q25, assembled clones with MiXCR and retained in-frame beta chains. Identical CDR3 protein sequences are pooled into one entry, listed with their most common genes and DNA. The V and J calls and clone size come from TCRdb's table, not from the authors' own analysis. Recorded for this sample are hundreds of thousands of distinct CDR3 sequences; less than 20% of them occurred a single time. The biggest ten clones account for around 0.86% of the sample.

Naive CD8 T cell libraries were made from about 21,000 to 970,000 sorted cells using 10%, 30% or 50% of purified RNA. Naive CD8 T cells, defined as CD8+CD4-CCR7+CD45RA+, were FACS-sorted into RLT Plus buffer on a BD FACSAria II. Nine to eleven TCR copies' worth of Jurkat RNA were spiked into roughly 19,000-1,000,000 naive CD8 T cell samples to test detection sensitivity. Enrichment of CD8 T cells was performed with RosetteSep CD8+ T Cell Enrichment Cocktail and Ficoll-Paque, after which ACK red cell lysis was carried out. This clonotype was observed at least ten times. Its antigen target is currently unknown. No per-base quality is available; no much larger clone lies one base away.

Input material: naive CD8+ T cells from blood, with Jurkat cell RNA spiked in. The sample's cell subset or site, from its label and the paper: FACS-sorted CD8+CD4-CCR7+CD45RA+ naive T cells. This receptor was taken from a human donor in good health. Some libraries in this study had Jurkat cell RNA spiked in. The chain joins TRBV5-6 to TRBJ2-3; TRBD2 fits 11 bases in the junction. The DNA reads as follows: TGTGCCAGCAACATACTAGCGGGAGTCGGAGATACGCAGTATTTT. It encodes CASNILAGVGDTQYF. With all but the CDR3 taken from the reference TRBV5-6 and TRBJ2-3 genes, the full variable domain is: DAGVTQSPTHLIKTRGQQVTLRCSPKSGHDTVSWYQQALGQGPQFIFQYYEEEERQRGNFPDRFSGHQFPNYSSELNVNALLLGDSALYLCASNILAGVGDTQYFGPGTRLTVL.